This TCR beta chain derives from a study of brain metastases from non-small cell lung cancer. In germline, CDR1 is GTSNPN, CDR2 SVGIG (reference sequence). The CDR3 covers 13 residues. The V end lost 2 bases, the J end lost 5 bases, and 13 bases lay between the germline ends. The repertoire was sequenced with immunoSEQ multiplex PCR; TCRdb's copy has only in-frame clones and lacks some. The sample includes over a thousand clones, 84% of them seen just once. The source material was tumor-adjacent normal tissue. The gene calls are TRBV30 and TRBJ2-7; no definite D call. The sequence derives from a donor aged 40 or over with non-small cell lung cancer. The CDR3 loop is CAWSFDRRHEQYF. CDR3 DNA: TGTGCCTGGAGTTTCGATCGGCGCCACGAGCAGTACTTC.